This T cell receptor beta chain was retrieved from a study of blood T cell repertoires in COVID-19. Study background: Sample material is recorded as cDNA or gDNA derived from T cells, B-cell-depleted T cells, or PBMCs.

Enrollees, roughly 18 to 90 years old, lived in around 23 US areas. Shortly before study entry, within 2 weeks, exposed participants had met a COVID-19 case. Authors' methods: Amplifying reference gene primers gave estimates of nucleated cell counts. Some clones are missing from TCRdb's copy, which holds only in-frame ones; the method was immunoSEQ multiplex PCR. The V and J calls and clone size are taken from that table; D and trimming were inferred from the DNA. The sample lists 200,000 to 250,000 clones; about 83% were seen once. With V trimmed by 8 bases and J by 3 bases, 7 bases remained unmatched. The germline gives CDR1 MNHEY, CDR2 SMNVEV (reference sequence). This CDR3 region has 14 residues.

The sequence was collected from a woman in her thirties or forties who had been exposed to COVID-19. Input material: PBMCs or T cells enriched from blood (not recorded which). The chain combines TRBV27 with TRBJ1-5; 7 nucleotides match TRBD1. Written as DNA, the CDR3 is TGTGCCAGCCCCCCCGACAGGGACAATCAGCCCCAGCATTTT. As protein: CASPPDRDNQPQHF.